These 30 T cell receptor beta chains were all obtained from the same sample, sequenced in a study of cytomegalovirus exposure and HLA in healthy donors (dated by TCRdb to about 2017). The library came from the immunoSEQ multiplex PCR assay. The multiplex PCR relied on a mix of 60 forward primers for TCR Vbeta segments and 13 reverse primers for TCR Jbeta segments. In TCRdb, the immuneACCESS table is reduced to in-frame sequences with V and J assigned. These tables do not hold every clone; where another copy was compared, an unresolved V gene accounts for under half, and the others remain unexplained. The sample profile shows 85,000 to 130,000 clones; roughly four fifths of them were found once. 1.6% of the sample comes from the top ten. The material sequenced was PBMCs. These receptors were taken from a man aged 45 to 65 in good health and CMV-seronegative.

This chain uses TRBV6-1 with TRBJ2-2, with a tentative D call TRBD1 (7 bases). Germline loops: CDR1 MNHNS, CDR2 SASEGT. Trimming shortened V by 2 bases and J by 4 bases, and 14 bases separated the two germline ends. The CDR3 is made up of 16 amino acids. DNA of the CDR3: TGTGCCAGCAGTGAATGGGGGACAGCGGGCACCGGGGAGCTGTTTTTT. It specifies CASSEWGTAGTGELFF.

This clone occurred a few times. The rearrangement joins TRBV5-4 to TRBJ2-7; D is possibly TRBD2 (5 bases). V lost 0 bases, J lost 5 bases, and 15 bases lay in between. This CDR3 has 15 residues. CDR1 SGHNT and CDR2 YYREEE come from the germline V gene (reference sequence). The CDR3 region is CASSLASRADHEQYV. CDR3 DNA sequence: TGTGCCAGCAGCTTGGCTAGCCGGGCTGACCACGAGCAGTACGTC.

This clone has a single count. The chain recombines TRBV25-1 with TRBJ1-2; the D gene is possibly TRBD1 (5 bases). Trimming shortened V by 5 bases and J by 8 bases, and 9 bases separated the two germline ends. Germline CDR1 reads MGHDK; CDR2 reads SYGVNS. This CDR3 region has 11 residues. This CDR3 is CASSPDKGYTF. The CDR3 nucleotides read TGTGCCAGCAGTCCGGACAAGGGCTACACCTTC.

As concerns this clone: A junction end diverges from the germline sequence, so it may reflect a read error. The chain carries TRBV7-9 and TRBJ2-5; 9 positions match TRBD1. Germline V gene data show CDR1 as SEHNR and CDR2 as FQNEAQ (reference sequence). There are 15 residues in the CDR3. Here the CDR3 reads CSSTSGTGRQETQYF. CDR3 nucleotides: TGTTCCAGCACTTCTGGGACAGGGCGGCAAGAGACCCAGTACTTC.

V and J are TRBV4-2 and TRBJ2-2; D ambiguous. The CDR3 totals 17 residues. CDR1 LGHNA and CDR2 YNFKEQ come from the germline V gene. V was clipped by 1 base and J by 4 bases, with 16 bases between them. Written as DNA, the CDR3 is TGTGCCAGCAGCCAAGCGGGTCAATCTTCGGGCACCGGGGAGCTGTTTTTT. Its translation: CASSQAGQSSGTGELFF.

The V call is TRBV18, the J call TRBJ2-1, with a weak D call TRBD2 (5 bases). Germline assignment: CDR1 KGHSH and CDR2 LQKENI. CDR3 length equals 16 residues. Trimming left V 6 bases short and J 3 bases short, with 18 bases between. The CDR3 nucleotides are TGTGCCAGCTCTCTCCGGGAAACCTCCTACTACAATGAGCAGTTCTTC. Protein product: CASSLRETSYYNEQFF.

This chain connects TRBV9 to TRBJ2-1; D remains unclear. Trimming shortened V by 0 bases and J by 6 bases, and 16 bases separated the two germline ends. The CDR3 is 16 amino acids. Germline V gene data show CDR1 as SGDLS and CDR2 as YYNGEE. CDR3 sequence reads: CASSVAGGLTSNEQFF. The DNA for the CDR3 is TGTGCCAGCAGCGTAGCTGGCGGTCTTACATCCAATGAGCAGTTCTTC.

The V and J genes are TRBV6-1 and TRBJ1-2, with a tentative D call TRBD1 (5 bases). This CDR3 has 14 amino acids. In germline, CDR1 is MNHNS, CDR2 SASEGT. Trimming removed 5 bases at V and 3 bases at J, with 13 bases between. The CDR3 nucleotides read TGTGCCAGCAGTTCCAGAACAGGTGACTATGGCTACACCTTC. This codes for CASSSRTGDYGYTF.

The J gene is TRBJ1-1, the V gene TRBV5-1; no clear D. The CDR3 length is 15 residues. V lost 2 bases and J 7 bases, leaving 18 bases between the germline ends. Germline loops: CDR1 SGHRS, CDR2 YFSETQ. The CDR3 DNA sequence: TGCGCCAGCAGCTTATCGACCTTTCCTGAGGATGAAGCTTTCTTT. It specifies CASSLSTFPEDEAFF.

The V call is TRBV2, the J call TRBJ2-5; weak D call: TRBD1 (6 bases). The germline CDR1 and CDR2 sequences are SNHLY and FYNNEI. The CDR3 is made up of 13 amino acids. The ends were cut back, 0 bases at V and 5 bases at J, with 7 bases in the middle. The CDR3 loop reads CASSEADRETQYF. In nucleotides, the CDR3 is TGTGCCAGCAGTGAAGCCGACAGGGAGACCCAGTACTTC.

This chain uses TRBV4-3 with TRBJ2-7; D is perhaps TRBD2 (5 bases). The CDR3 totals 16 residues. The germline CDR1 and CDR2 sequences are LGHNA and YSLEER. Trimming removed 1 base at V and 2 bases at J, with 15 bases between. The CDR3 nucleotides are TGCGCCAGCAGCCAAGCTGCAGGCCGGGGTCCCTACGAGCAGTACTTC. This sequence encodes CASSQAAGRGPYEQYF.

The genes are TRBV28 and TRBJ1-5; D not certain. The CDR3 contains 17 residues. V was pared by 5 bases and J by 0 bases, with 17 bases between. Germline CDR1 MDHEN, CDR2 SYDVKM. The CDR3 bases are TGTGCCAGCAGTCCCTCTCACGGGGTCTTTAGCAATCAGCCCCAGCATTTT. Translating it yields CASSPSHGVFSNQPQHF. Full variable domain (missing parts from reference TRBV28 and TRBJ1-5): DVKVTQSSRYLVKRTGEKVFLECVQDMDHENMFWYRQDPGLGLRLIYFSYDVKMKEKGDIPEGYSVSREKKERFSLILESASTNQTSMYLCASSPSHGVFSNQPQHFGDGTRLSIL.

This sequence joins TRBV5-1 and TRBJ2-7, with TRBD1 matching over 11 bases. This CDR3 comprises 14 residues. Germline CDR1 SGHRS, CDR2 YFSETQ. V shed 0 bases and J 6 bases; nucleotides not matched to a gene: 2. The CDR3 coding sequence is TGCGCCAGCAGCTTGGGGGACAGGGGGAGCGAGCAGTACTTC. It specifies CASSLGDRGSEQYF. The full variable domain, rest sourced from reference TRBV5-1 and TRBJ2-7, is KAGVTQTPRYLIKTRGQQVTLSCSPISGHRSVSWYQQTPGQGLQFLFEYFSETQRNKGNFPGRFSGRQFSNSRSEMNVSTLELGDSALYLCASSLGDRGSEQYFGPGTRLTVT.

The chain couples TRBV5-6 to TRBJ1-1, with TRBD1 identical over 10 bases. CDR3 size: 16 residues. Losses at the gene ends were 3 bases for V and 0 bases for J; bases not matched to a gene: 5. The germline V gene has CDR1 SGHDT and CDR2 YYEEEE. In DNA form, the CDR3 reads TGTGCCAGCAGCTCTGGGACAGGGGCTTTGAACACTGAAGCTTTCTTT. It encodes CASSSGTGALNTEAFF. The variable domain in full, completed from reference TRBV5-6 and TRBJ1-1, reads DAGVTQSPTHLIKTRGQQVTLRCSPKSGHDTVSWYQQALGQGPQFIFQYYEEEERQRGNFPDRFSGHQFPNYSSELNVNALLLGDSALYLCASSSGTGALNTEAFFGQGTRLTVV.

CDR3 nucleotide sequence: TGTGCCAGCTCACCGAGGGGAGGCACCGGGGAGCTGTTTTTT. Its protein is CASSPRGGTGELFF. J is TRBJ2-2 and V is TRBV18; D might be TRBD2 (6 bases). CDR3 length: 14 residues. In germline, CDR1 is KGHSH, CDR2 LQKENI. Trimming took off 3 bases at V and 4 bases at J, with 9 bases between the two ends.

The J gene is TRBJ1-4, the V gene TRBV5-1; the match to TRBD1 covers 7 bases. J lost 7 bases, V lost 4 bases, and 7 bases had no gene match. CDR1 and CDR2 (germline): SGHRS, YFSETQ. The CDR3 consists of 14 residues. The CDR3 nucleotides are TGCGCCAGCAGCCCCAGACAGGGTCGTGAAAAACTGTTTTTT. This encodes CASSPRQGREKLFF.

The CDR3 nucleotides read TGCGCCAGCAGCTTGGCCGCGACTGGGAACACTGAAGCTTTCTTT. Amino acids: CASSLAATGNTEAFF. The rearrangement joins TRBV5-1 to TRBJ1-1, with D unclear. Trimming cost V 0 bases and J 1 base, with 10 bases left between them. CDR1 SGHRS and CDR2 YFSETQ come from the germline V gene. The CDR3 has 15 residues.

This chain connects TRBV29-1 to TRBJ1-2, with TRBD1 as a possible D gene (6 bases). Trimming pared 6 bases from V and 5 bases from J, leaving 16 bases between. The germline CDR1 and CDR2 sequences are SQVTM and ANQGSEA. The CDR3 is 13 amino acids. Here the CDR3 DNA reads TGCAGCGTAACAGGGACAACTGAATATGGCTACACCTTC. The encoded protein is CSVTGTTEYGYTF.

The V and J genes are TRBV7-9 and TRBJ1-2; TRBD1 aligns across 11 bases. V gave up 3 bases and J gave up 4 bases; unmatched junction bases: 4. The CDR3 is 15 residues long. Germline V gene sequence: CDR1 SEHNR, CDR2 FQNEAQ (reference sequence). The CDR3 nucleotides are TGTGCCAGCAGCTTTTCCGGGACAGGGGGCTATGGCTACACCTTC. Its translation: CASSFSGTGGYGYTF.

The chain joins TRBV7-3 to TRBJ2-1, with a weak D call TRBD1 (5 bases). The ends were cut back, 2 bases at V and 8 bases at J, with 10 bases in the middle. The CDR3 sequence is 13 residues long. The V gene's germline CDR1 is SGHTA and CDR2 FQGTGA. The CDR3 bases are TGTGCCAGCAGCTTAGTTGGGGCGGATGAGCAGTTCTTC. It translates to CASSLVGADEQFF.

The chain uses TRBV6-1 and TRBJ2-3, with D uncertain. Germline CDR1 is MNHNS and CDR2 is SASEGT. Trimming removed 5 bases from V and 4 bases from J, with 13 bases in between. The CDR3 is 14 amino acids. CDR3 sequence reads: CASSLRYSADTQYF. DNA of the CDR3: TGTGCCAGCAGTCTTCGGTACTCGGCAGATACGCAGTATTTT.

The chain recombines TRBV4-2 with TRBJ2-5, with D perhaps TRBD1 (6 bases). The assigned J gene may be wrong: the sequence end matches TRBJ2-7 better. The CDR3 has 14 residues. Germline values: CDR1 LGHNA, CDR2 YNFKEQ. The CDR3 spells CASSQENRAYEQYF. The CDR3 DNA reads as TGTGCCAGCAGCCAAGAGAACAGGGCGTACGAGCAGTACTTC.

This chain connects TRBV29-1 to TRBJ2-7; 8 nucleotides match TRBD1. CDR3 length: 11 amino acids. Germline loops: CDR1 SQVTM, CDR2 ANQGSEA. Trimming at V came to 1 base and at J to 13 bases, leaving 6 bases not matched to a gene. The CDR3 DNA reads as TGCAGCGTTGAAGCCGGGACAGGACCATACTTC. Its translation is CSVEAGTGPYF.

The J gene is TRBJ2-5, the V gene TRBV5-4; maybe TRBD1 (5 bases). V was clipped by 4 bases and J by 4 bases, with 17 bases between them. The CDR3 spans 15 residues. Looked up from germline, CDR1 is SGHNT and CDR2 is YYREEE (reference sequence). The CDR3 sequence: CASSPRGGRGETQYF. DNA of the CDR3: TGTGCCAGCAGCCCCCGCGGCGGAAGGGGAGAGACCCAGTACTTC.

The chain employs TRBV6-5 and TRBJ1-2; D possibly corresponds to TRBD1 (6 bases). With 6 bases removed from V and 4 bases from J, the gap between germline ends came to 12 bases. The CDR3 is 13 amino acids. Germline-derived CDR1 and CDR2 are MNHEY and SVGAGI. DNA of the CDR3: TGTGCCAGCAGCCCCGACAGGATCTATGGCTACACCTTC. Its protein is CASSPDRIYGYTF.

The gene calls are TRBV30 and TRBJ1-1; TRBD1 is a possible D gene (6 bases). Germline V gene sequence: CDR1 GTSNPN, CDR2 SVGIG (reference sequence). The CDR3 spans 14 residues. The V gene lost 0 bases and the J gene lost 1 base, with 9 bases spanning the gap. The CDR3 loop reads CAWSVTGGNTEAFF. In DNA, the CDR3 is TGTGCCTGGAGTGTGACAGGAGGGAACACTGAAGCTTTCTTT.

CDR3 nucleotide sequence: TGTGCCAGCAGCGCGGACAGGGCCACGCAGTATTTT. It is translated as CASSADRATQYF. This chain uses TRBV7-2 with TRBJ2-3; 8 bases fit TRBD1. The germline CDR1 and CDR2 sequences are SGHTA and FQGNSA. The ends lost 5 bases at V and 9 bases at J; junction bases unmatched: 4. The CDR3 sequence is 12 residues long.

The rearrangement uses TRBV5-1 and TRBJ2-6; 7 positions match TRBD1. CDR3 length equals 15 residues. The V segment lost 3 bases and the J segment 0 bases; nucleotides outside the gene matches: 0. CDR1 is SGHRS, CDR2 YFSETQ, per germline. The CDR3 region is CASSWTGSGANVLTF. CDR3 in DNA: TGCGCCAGCAGCTGGACAGGCTCTGGGGCCAACGTCCTGACTTTC.

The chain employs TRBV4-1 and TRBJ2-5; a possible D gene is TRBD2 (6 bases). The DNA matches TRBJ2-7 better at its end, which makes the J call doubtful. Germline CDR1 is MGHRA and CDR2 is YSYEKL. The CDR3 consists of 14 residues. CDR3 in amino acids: CASSQEDYSYEQYF. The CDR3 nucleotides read TGCGCCAGCAGCCAAGAGGACTACTCCTACGAGCAGTACTTC.

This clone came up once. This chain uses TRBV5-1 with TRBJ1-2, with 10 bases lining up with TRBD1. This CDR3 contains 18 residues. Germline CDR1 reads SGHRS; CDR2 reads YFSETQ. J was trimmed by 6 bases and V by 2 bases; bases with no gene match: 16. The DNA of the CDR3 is TGCGCCAGCAGCTTAACCGGGACAGGGGTCGCCGGTTCTGATGGCTACACCTTC. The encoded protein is CASSLTGTGVAGSDGYTF.